This TCR beta chain was obtained from a study of T cell repertoires in cytomegalovirus infection. Study in general: Indications came from public TCR beta signatures; they pointed to CMV infection and to a matching HLA type.

On this clonotype: The antigen remains unidentified.

V was trimmed by 0 bases and J by 14 bases, leaving 23 bases between them. The CDR3 runs to 15 residues. Germline V gene lookup returns CDR1 DFQATT and CDR2 SNEGSKA (reference sequence). Study-level findings and limits: Carriers of CMV plus the relevant HLA were identified by cumulative public TCR beta family frequency. Predominance within the ex vivo response was attributable to HLA-C-restricted CMV-specific TCR beta clonotypes.

TCRdb re-analysed the reads in MiXCR, keeping a single row per CDR3 protein. The sample contains some 250,000 distinct CDR3 sequences, 9.1% of which appear only once. The sequence derives from a human donor in good health (CMV status not recorded). Some clones in this sample may be carry-over from other donors' samples. The chain recombines TRBV20-1 with TRBJ2-1; D possibly matches TRBD1 or TRBD2 (7 bases each). Sequencing used PBMCs. CDR3 nucleotide sequence: TGCAGTGCTAGAGATCAGGGGGGGCAGCTTTCAACTAAGTTCTTC. It codes for CSARDQGGQLSTKFF.